The clone carrying this T cell receptor (beta chain) showed up many times. Fresh 10 ml peripheral blood yielded PBMCs. This specimen comes from a study of T cells in Graves' hyperthyroidism and ophthalmopathy. Amplification of TCR beta CDR3 regions used RNA as the template. The study used the HTBI primer set for a first-round RT-PCR of the TCR CDR3. In TCRdb, the multiplex PCR reads were re-called with MiXCR into one record per CDR3 protein. This table holds approximately 600,000 distinct CDR3 sequences, less than 25% found once. This CDR3 has 11 amino acids. Germline loops: CDR1 SNHLY, CDR2 FYNNEI. Trimming removed 5 bases from V and 3 bases from J, with 5 bases in between.

V and J are TRBV2 and TRBJ2-7, with D unresolved. This clonotype was obtained from a man between 25 and 39 years old with Graves' ophthalmopathy. The material sequenced was blood. Written as DNA, the CDR3 is TGTGCCAGCAGTCCCATCTACGAGCAGTACTTC. It is translated as CASSPIYEQYF.